The 4 T cell receptor beta chains presented below share a single source sample, sequenced in a study of Graves' ophthalmopathy and Graves' hyperthyroidism. Using RNA transcripts, the TCR beta CDR3 regions were amplified. The workflow started with a first-round RT-PCR run with HTBI primers and then moved on to a second-round multiplex PCR. Each CDR3 protein gets one entry after TCRdb re-called the multiplex PCR reads with MiXCR. Of hundreds of thousands of distinct CDR3 sequences in the sample, 14% were seen once. The sequenced material came from blood. These TCRs come from a woman aged 25 to 39 with Graves' ophthalmopathy.

This clonotype was seen repeatedly, ten times or more. The J gene is TRBJ1-2, the V gene TRBV6-2 or TRBV6-3; D uncertain. The CDR3 consists of 14 residues. Trimming removed 0 bases from V and 8 bases from J, with 13 bases in between. Per germline, CDR1 MNHEY and CDR2 SVGEGT. CDR3 DNA sequence: TGTGCCAGCAGTTACTCGAAAGGGCAGGACGGCTACACCTTC. Translation: CASSYSKGQDGYTF.

This clonotype was counted many times. The genes are TRBV20-1 and TRBJ2-4; no firm D call. The CDR3 covers 13 residues. CDR1 DFQATT and CDR2 SNEGSKA come from the germline V gene (reference sequence). Trimming pared 5 bases from V and 0 bases from J, leaving 8 bases between. Here the CDR3 reads CSAERQAKNIQYF. CDR3 coding DNA: TGCAGTGCTGAGAGGCAAGCCAAAAACATTCAGTACTTC.

The chain couples TRBV28 to TRBJ1-1; possibly TRBD1 for D (5 bases). The CDR3 totals 17 residues. The ends were cut back, 6 bases at V and 3 bases at J, with 23 bases in the middle. CDR1 and CDR2 from the germline V gene are MDHEN and SYDVKM. Written as DNA, the CDR3 is TGTGCCAGCAGCCTTCTTCCGGGGGGATCCATGGACACTGAAGCTTTCTTT. Its protein is CASSLLPGGSMDTEAFF.

This clonotype was counted at least ten times. This sequence joins TRBV4-1 and TRBJ1-1, with TRBD1 identical over 8 bases. Trimming at V came to 3 bases and at J to 1 base, leaving 7 bases not matched to a gene. CDR1 and CDR2 from the germline V gene are MGHRA and YSYEKL. The CDR3 is made up of 16 amino acids. The CDR3 coding sequence is TGCGCCAGCAGCCAGCACAGGGGGGGTGGGAACACTGAAGCTTTCTTT. This gives the protein CASSQHRGGGNTEAFF.